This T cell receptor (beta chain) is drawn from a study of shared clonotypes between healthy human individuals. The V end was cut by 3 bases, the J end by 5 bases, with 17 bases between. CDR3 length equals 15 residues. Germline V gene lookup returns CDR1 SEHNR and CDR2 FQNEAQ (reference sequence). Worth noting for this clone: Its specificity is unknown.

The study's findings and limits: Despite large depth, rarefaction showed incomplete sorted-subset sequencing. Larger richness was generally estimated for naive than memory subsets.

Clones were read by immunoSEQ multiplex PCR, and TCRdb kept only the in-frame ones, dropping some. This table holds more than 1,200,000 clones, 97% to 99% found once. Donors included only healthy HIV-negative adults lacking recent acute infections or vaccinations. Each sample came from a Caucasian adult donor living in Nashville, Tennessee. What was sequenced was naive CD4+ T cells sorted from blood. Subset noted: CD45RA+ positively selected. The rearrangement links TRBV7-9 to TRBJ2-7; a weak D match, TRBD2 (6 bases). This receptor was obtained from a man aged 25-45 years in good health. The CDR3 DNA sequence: TGTGCCAGCAGCTTGACGACTAGGGGAACGGACGAGCAGTACTTC. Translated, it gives CASSLTTRGTDEQYF.